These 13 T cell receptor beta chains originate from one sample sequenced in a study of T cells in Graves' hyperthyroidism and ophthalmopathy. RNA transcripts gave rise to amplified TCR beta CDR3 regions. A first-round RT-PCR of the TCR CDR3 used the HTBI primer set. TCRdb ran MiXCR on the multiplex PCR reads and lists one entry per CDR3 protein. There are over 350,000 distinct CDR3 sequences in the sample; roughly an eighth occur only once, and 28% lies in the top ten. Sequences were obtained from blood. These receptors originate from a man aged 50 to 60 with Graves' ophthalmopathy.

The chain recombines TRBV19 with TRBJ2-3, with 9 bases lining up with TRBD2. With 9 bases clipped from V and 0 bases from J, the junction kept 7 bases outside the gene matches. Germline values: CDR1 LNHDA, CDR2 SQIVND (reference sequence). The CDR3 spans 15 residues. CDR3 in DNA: TGTGCCAGGCACCGACTAGCGGAGAGCACAGATACGCAGTATTTT. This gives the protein CARHRLAESTDTQYF. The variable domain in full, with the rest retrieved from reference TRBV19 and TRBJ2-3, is DGGITQSPKYLFRKEGQNVTLSCEQNLNHDAMYWYRQDPGQGLRLIYYSQIVNDFQKGDIAEGYSVSREKKESFPLTVTSAQKNPTAFYLCARHRLAESTDTQYFGPGTRLTVL.

The CDR3 coding sequence is TGTGCCACCAGGGGACCTACGAACACTGAAGCTTTCTTT. This encodes CATRGPTNTEAFF. This sequence joins TRBV24-1 and TRBJ1-1; TRBD1 might be the D (5 bases). CDR1 KGHDR and CDR2 SFDVKD come from the germline V gene. There are 13 residues in the CDR3. V lost 7 bases to trimming and J lost 1 base, with 9 bases between them.

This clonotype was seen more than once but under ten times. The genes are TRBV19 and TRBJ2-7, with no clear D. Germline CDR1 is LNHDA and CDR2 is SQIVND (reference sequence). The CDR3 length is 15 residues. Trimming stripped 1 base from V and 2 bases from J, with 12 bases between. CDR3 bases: TGTGCCAGTAGTATAGTCGCGGATGTTACCTACGAGCAGTACTTC. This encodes CASSIVADVTYEQYF. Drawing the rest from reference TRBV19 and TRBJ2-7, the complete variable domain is DGGITQSPKYLFRKEGQNVTLSCEQNLNHDAMYWYRQDPGQGLRLIYYSQIVNDFQKGDIAEGYSVSREKKESFPLTVTSAQKNPTAFYLCASSIVADVTYEQYFGPGTRLTVT.

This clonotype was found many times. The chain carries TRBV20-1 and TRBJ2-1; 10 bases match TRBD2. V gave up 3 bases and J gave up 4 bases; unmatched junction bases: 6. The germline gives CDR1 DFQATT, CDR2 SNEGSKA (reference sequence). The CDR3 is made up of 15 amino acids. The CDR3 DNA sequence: TGCAGTGCTAGGAAACCGGGACTAGCGTACAATGAGCAGTTCTTC. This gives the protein CSARKPGLAYNEQFF.

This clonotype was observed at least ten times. The CDR3 DNA is TGTGCCAGCAGTGGGCAGGCGAACACCGGGGAGCTGTTTTTT. This codes for CASSGQANTGELFF. The rearrangement joins TRBV2 to TRBJ2-2; D gene unclear. This CDR3 comprises 14 residues. V dropped 4 bases and J dropped 0 bases, with 6 bases sitting between them. Looked up from germline, CDR1 is SNHLY and CDR2 is FYNNEI.

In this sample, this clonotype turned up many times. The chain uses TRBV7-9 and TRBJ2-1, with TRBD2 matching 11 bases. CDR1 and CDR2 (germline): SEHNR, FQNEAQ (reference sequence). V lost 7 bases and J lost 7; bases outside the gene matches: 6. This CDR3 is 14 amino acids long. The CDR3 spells CASTGASGRNEQFF. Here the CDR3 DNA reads TGTGCCAGCACGGGGGCTAGCGGGAGGAATGAGCAGTTCTTC.

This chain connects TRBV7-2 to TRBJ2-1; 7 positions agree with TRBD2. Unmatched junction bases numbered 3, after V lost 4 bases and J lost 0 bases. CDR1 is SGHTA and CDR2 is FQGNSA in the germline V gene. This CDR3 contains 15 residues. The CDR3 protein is CASSSERDSYNEQFF. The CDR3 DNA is TGTGCCAGCAGCTCCGAGCGGGACTCCTACAATGAGCAGTTCTTC.

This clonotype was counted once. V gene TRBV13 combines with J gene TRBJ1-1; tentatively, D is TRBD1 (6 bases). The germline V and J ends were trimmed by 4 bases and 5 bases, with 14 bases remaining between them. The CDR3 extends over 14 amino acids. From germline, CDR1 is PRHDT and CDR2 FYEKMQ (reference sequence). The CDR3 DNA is TGTGCCAGCAGCTCTTCAGGGGTTCGGACTGAAGCTTTCTTT. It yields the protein CASSSSGVRTEAFF.

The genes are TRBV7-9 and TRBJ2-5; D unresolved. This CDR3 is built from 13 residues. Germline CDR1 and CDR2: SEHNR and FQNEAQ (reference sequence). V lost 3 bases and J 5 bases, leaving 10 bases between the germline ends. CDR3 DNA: TGTGCCAGCAGCTTCCCTCTTGCGGAGACCCAGTACTTC. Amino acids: CASSFPLAETQYF.

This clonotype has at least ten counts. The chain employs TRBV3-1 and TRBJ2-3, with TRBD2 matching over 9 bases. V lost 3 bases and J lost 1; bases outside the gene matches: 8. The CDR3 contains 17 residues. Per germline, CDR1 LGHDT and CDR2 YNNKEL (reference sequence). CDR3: CASSHDLQRGGTDTQYF. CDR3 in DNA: TGTGCCAGCAGCCACGATCTTCAGCGGGGGGGCACAGATACGCAGTATTTT.

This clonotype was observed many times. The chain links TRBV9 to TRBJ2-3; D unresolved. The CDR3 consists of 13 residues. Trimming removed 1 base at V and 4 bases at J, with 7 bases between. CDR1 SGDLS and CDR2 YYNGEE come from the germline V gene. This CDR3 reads CASSVTAADTQYF. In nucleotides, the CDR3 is TGTGCCAGCAGCGTAACAGCCGCAGATACGCAGTATTTT. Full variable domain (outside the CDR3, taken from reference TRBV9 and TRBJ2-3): DSGVTQTPKHLITATGQRVTLRCSPRSGDLSVYWYQQSLDQGLQFLIQYYNGEERAKGNILERFSAQQFPDLHSELNLSSLELGDSALYFCASSVTAADTQYFGPGTRLTVL.

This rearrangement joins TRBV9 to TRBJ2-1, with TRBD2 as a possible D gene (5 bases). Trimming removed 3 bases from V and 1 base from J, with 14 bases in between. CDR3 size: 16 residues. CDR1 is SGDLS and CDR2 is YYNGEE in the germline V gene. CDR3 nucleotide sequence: TGTGCCAGCAGCGAGATTGCGGGTAATTCCTACAATGAGCAGTTCTTC. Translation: CASSEIAGNSYNEQFF.

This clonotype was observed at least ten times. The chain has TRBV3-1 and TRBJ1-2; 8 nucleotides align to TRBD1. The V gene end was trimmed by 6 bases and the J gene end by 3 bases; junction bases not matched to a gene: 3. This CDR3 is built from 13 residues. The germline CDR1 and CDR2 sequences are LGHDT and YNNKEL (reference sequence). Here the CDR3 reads CASRGQADYGYTF. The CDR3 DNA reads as TGTGCCAGCAGGGGACAGGCTGACTATGGCTACACCTTC. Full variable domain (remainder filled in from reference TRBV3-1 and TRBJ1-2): DTAVSQTPKYLVTQMGNDKSIKCEQNLGHDTMYWYKQDSKKFLKIMFSYNNKELIINETVPNRFSPKSPDKAHLNLHINSLELGDSAVYFCASRGQADYGYTFGSGTRLTVV.